The 11 T cell receptor beta chains reported below all come from one sample, sequenced in a study of monozygotic twins with inflammatory bowel disease (dated by TCRdb to about 2019). Receptor amplification or capture employed 5' RACE. Sequencing took place on an Illumina HiSeq 2500. TCRdb reprocessed the reads, reporting each CDR3 protein sequence once and no DNA. The sample table on file contains roughly 150,000 distinct CDR3 sequences. The ten largest make up roughly 2.5% of the sample. The sample was blood. These receptors all stem from a human donor with ulcerative colitis or Crohn's disease, or a healthy co-twin of an affected twin (not recorded which).

V usage is TRBV7-6 and J usage is TRBJ2-7; with no DNA, the TCRdb D assignment of TRBD1 cannot be verified. Germline assignment: CDR1 SGHVS and CDR2 FNYEAQ. The length of the CDR3 is 14 residues. CDR3 sequence reads: CASSLTGMVHEQYF.

V is TRBV5-1 and J is TRBJ2-4; TCRdb's D call, TRBD2, is unchecked because there is no DNA. CDR1 and CDR2 from the germline V gene are SGHRS and YFSETQ. This CDR3 contains 12 residues. The CDR3 loop is CASAEGPDIQYF.

The chain employs TRBV5-1 and TRBJ1-1. CDR3 length equals 16 residues. The germline V gene encodes CDR1 SGHRS and CDR2 YFSETQ. The CDR3 loop reads CASSDASGLLNTEAFF.

The chain joins TRBV5-1 to TRBJ1-1; the TCRdb call, TRBD1, lacks DNA for checking. Germline lookup yields CDR1 SGHRS and CDR2 YFSETQ. The CDR3 spans 15 residues. The CDR3 here is CASSLPQGTSTEAFF.

The rearrangement uses TRBV18 and TRBJ1-1. The CDR3 is 13 residues long. The germline V gene has CDR1 KGHSH and CDR2 LQKENI. CDR3 sequence: CASSSVVNTEAFF.

This rearrangement joins TRBV5-1 to TRBJ2-3. Germline CDR1 and CDR2: SGHRS and YFSETQ. The CDR3 is made up of 15 amino acids. The CDR3 region is CASSLVQASTDTQYF.

V is TRBV18 and J is TRBJ2-2. CDR1 is KGHSH, CDR2 LQKENI, per germline. The CDR3 runs 16 residues. CDR3 protein: CASSPPVGANTGELFF.

J is TRBJ2-7 and V is TRBV25-1. CDR3 length: 11 amino acids. Germline values: CDR1 MGHDK, CDR2 SYGVNS. The CDR3 region is CASSDSYEQYF.

This sequence joins TRBV29-1 and TRBJ2-7; the D call from TCRdb, TRBD1, cannot be confirmed without DNA. The CDR3 loop spans 11 amino acids. Germline assignment: CDR1 SQVTM and CDR2 ANQGSEA. The CDR3 here is CSVETGYEQYF.

The V call is TRBV3-1, the J call TRBJ1-2; there is no DNA to check the TCRdb D call of TRBD1. The CDR3 is made up of 16 amino acids. Germline values: CDR1 LGHDT, CDR2 YNNKEL (reference sequence). The CDR3: CASSRRDTGRDYGYTF.

The CDR3 region is CSAEADRNEKLFF. The rearrangement joins TRBV20-1 to TRBJ1-4. The germline V gene encodes CDR1 DFQATT and CDR2 SNEGSKA (reference sequence). The CDR3 runs 13 residues.